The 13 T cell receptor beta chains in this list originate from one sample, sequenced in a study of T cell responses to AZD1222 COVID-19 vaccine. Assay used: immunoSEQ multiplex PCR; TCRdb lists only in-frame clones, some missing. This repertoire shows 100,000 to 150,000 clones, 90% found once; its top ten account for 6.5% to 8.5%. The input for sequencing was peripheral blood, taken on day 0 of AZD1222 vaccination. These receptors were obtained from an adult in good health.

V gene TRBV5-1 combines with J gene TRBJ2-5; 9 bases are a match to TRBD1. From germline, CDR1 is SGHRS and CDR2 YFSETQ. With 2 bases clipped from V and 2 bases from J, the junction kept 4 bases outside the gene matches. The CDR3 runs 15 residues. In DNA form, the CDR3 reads TGCGCCAGCAGCTTCCAGGGACAGGGTCAAGAGACCCAGTACTTC. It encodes CASSFQGQGQETQYF.

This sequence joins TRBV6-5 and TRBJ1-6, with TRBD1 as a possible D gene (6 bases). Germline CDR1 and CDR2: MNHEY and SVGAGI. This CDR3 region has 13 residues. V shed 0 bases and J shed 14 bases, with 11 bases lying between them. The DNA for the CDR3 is TGTGCCAGCAGTTACTCCGAGGGGGGGGCCCTCCACTTT. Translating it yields CASSYSEGGALHF.

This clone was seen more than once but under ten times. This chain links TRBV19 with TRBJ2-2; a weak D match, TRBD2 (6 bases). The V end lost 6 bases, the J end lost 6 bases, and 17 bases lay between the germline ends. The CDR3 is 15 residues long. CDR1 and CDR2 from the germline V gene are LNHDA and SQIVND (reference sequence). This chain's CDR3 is CASSDAGISPGELFF. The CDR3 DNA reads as TGTGCCAGTAGCGACGCGGGGATCTCACCCGGGGAGCTGTTTTTT.

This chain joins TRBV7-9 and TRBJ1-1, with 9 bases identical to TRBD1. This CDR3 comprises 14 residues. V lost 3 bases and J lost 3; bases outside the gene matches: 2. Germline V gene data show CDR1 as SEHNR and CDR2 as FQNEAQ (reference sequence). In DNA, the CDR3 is TGTGCCAGCAGCTTCTGGACAGGGGACACTGAAGCTTTCTTT. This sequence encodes CASSFWTGDTEAFF.

The CDR3 DNA reads TGTGCCAGCGAAGGCAATGACTATGGCTACACCTTC. Its translation is CASEGNDYGYTF. V is TRBV6-5 and J is TRBJ1-2; D not certain. Germline assignment: CDR1 MNHEY and CDR2 SVGAGI. The CDR3 has 12 amino acids. With 8 bases removed from V and 3 bases from J, the gap between germline ends came to 10 bases.

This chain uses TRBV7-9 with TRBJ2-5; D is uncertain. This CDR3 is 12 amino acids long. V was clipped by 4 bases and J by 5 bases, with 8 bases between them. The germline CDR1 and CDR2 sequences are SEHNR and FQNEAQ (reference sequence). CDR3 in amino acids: CASSSTDETQYF. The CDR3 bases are TGTGCCAGCAGCTCAACGGACGAGACCCAGTACTTC.

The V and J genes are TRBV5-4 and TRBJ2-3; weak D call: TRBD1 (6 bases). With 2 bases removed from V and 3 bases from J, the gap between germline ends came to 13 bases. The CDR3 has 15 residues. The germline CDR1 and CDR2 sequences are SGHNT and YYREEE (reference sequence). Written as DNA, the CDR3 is TGTGCCAGCAGCTTACACAGGGAATCGACAGATACGCAGTATTTT. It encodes CASSLHRESTDTQYF.

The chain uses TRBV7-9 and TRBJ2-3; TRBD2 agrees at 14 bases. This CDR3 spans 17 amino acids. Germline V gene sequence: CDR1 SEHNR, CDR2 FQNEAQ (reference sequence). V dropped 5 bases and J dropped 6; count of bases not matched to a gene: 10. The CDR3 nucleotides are TGTGCCAGCAGCCCCCGGACTAGCGGGGGGCTAGGGGATACGCAGTATTTT. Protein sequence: CASSPRTSGGLGDTQYF.

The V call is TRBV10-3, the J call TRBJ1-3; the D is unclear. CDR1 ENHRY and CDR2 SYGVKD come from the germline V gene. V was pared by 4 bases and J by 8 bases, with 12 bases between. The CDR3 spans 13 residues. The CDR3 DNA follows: TGTGCCATCAGTGGGCTATCCGGGGACACCATATATTTT. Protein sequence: CAISGLSGDTIYF.

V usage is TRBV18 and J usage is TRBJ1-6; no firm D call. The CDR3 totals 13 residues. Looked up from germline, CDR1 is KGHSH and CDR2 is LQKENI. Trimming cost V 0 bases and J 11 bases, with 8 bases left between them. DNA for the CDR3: TGTGCCAGCTCACCACCGGGCCAGCCACCCCTCCACTTT. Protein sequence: CASSPPGQPPLHF.

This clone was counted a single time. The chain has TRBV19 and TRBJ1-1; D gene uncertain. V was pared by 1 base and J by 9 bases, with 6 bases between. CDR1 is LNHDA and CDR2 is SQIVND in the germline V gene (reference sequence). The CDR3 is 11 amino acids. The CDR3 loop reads CASSIGEKAFF. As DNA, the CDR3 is TGTGCCAGTAGTATAGGTGAGAAAGCTTTCTTT.

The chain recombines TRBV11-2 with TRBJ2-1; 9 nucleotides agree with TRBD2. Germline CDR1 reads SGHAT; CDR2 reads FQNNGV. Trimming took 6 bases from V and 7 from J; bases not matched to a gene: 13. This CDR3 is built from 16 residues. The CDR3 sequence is CASSSGRSGGPNEQFF. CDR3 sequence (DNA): TGTGCCAGCAGTAGCGGCCGGAGCGGGGGGCCGAATGAGCAGTTCTTC.

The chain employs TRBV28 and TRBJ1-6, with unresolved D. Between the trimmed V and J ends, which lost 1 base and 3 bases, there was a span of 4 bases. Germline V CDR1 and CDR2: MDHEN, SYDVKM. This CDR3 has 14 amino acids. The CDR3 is CASSLSFYNSPLHF. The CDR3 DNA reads TGTGCCAGCAGTTTATCCTTCTATAATTCACCCCTCCACTTT.